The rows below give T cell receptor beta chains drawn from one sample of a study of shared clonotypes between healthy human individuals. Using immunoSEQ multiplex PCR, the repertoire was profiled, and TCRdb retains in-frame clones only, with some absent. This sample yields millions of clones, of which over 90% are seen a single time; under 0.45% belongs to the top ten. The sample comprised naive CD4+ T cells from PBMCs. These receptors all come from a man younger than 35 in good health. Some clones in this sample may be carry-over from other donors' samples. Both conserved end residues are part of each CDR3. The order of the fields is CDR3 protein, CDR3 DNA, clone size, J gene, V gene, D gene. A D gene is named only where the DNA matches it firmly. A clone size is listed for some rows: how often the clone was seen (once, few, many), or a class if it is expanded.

cdr3_aa: CASREGGSKNTQYF
cdr3_nt: TGTGCCAGCAGAGAAGGCGGGAGTAAAAATACGCAGTATTTT
clone_size: .
j_call: TRBJ2-3
v_call: TRBV7-2
d_call: TRBD2

cdr3_aa: CASSPITGVGAFTEAFF
cdr3_nt: TGTGCCAGCTCGCCAATTACAGGGGTGGGCGCGTTCACTGAAGCTTTCTTT
clone_size: .
j_call: TRBJ1-1
v_call: TRBV18
d_call: TRBD1

cdr3_aa: CASSLGTGGSEAFF
cdr3_nt: TGTGCCAGCAGCCTAGGGACAGGGGGCTCCGAAGCTTTCTTT
clone_size: few
j_call: TRBJ1-1
v_call: TRBV7-3
d_call: TRBD1

cdr3_aa: CASTSTRELYEQYF
cdr3_nt: TGTGCCAGCACCAGTACGCGGGAGTTGTACGAGCAGTACTTC
clone_size: .
j_call: TRBJ2-7
v_call: TRBV28
d_call: TRBD2

cdr3_aa: CASSAGLAGGETQYF
cdr3_nt: TGTGCCAGCAGCGCGGGACTAGCGGGAGGAGAGACCCAGTACTTC
clone_size: once
j_call: TRBJ2-5
v_call: TRBV9
d_call: TRBD2

cdr3_aa: CASSFTGAVPYNEQFF
cdr3_nt: TGCGCCAGCAGCTTTACAGGGGCGGTTCCCTACAATGAGCAGTTCTTC
clone_size: .
j_call: TRBJ2-1
v_call: TRBV5-1
d_call: TRBD1

cdr3_aa: CASSGVPMNTEAFF
cdr3_nt: TGTGCCAGCAGTGGCGTCCCAATGAACACTGAAGCTTTCTTT
clone_size: .
j_call: TRBJ1-1
v_call: TRBV6-1
d_call: .

cdr3_aa: CATLSYSGDEQFF
cdr3_nt: TGTGCCACCCTAAGTTACTCGGGGGATGAGCAGTTCTTC
clone_size: .
j_call: TRBJ2-1
v_call: TRBV6-6
d_call: .

cdr3_aa: CASSRLRDRGRDGYTF
cdr3_nt: TGTGCCAGTAGTAGACTCCGGGACAGGGGGAGAGATGGCTACACCTTC
clone_size: .
j_call: TRBJ1-2
v_call: TRBV19
d_call: TRBD1

cdr3_aa: CTSSQDKSAGNEKLFF
cdr3_nt: TGCACCAGCAGCCAAGATAAATCCGCGGGTAATGAAAAACTGTTTTTT
clone_size: .
j_call: TRBJ1-4
v_call: TRBV1
d_call: .

cdr3_aa: CASSGQISYSNQPQHF
cdr3_nt: TGTGCCAGCAGTGGGCAGATTTCTTATAGCAATCAGCCCCAGCATTTT
clone_size: .
j_call: TRBJ1-5
v_call: TRBV6-1
d_call: .

cdr3_aa: CASSDRPGSEQFF
cdr3_nt: TGTGCCAGCAGCGACCGCCCGGGCTCGGAGCAGTTCTTC
clone_size: .
j_call: TRBJ2-1
v_call: TRBV9
d_call: .

cdr3_aa: CASSRDPGAPNEKLFF
cdr3_nt: TGCGCCAGCAGCCGCGATCCTGGGGCCCCTAATGAAAAACTGTTTTTT
clone_size: once
j_call: TRBJ1-4
v_call: TRBV4-1
d_call: .

cdr3_aa: CASSVLVASGNNEQFF
cdr3_nt: TGTGCCAGCAGTGTTCTTGTGGCTAGCGGAAACAATGAGCAGTTCTTC
clone_size: .
j_call: TRBJ2-1
v_call: TRBV11-2
d_call: TRBD2

cdr3_aa: CASSFPGGDGYTF
cdr3_nt: TGTGCCAGCAGCTTTCCGGGGGGCGATGGCTACACCTTC
clone_size: .
j_call: TRBJ1-2
v_call: TRBV5-6
d_call: .

cdr3_aa: CASSFTTAPSGNTIYF
cdr3_nt: TGTGCCAGCAGCTTCACGACCGCACCATCTGGAAACACCATATATTTT
clone_size: .
j_call: TRBJ1-3
v_call: TRBV11-1
d_call: .

cdr3_aa: CASSLSRGTNNQPQHF
cdr3_nt: TGTGCCAGCAGCTTATCACGGGGGACCAACAATCAGCCCCAGCATTTT
clone_size: .
j_call: TRBJ1-5
v_call: TRBV7-2
d_call: .

cdr3_aa: CASSLESGAGDTQYF
cdr3_nt: TGCGCCAGCAGCTTGGAATCGGGAGCAGGGGATACGCAGTATTTT
clone_size: .
j_call: TRBJ2-3
v_call: TRBV5-1
d_call: .

cdr3_aa: CASSPPSTDRYEQYF
cdr3_nt: TGTGCCAGCTCACCACCTTCAACAGACCGTTACGAGCAGTACTTC
clone_size: .
j_call: TRBJ2-7
v_call: TRBV18
d_call: .

cdr3_aa: CASSTPDRGGNQPQHF
cdr3_nt: TGTGCCAGCAGTACACCGGACCGGGGCGGCAATCAGCCCCAGCATTTT
clone_size: .
j_call: TRBJ1-5
v_call: TRBV28
d_call: .

cdr3_aa: CASSLNRLITATNEKLFF
cdr3_nt: TGTGCCAGCAGTTTAAACAGACTGATTACTGCAACTAATGAAAAACTGTTTTTT
clone_size: .
j_call: TRBJ1-4
v_call: TRBV28
d_call: .

cdr3_aa: CASHPGQQPSYYGYTF
cdr3_nt: TGTGCCAGCCACCCAGGACAGCAACCATCGTACTATGGCTACACCTTC
clone_size: .
j_call: TRBJ1-2
v_call: TRBV7-2
d_call: .

cdr3_aa: CASRSPGNLNTEAFF
cdr3_nt: TGTGCCAGCAGATCACCAGGGAACCTGAACACTGAAGCTTTCTTT
clone_size: .
j_call: TRBJ1-1
v_call: TRBV6-5
d_call: .

cdr3_aa: CASSGPGTYFANYGYTF
cdr3_nt: TGCGCCAGCAGTGGACCCGGGACCTACTTTGCGAACTATGGCTACACCTTC
clone_size: .
j_call: TRBJ1-2
v_call: TRBV10-2
d_call: .

cdr3_aa: CASSETGRNTGELFF
cdr3_nt: TGTGCCAGTAGTGAGACAGGGAGGAACACCGGGGAGCTGTTTTTT
clone_size: .
j_call: TRBJ2-2
v_call: TRBV19
d_call: TRBD1

cdr3_aa: CASSPKDRGLGEQYF
cdr3_nt: TGTGCCAGCAGTCCAAAGGACAGGGGGCTGGGGGAGCAGTACTTC
clone_size: .
j_call: TRBJ2-7
v_call: TRBV6-5
d_call: TRBD1

cdr3_aa: CASQVTGPPRPQHF
cdr3_nt: TGTGCCAGCCAAGTAACAGGGCCCCCCCGGCCCCAGCATTTT
clone_size: .
j_call: TRBJ1-5
v_call: TRBV19
d_call: .

cdr3_aa: CASSSGRAANEQFF
cdr3_nt: TGTGCCAGCAGTAGCGGGAGGGCCGCTAATGAGCAGTTCTTC
clone_size: once
j_call: TRBJ2-1
v_call: TRBV6-5
d_call: TRBD2

cdr3_aa: CASSPDYGYTF
cdr3_nt: TGTGCCAGCTCACCGGACTATGGCTACACCTTC
clone_size: few
j_call: TRBJ1-2
v_call: TRBV18
d_call: .

cdr3_aa: CASSLYPTNTGELFF
cdr3_nt: TGCGCCAGCAGCTTGTACCCCACGAACACCGGGGAGCTGTTTTTT
clone_size: .
j_call: TRBJ2-2
v_call: TRBV5-1
d_call: .

cdr3_aa: CASRTIETQYF
cdr3_nt: TGTGCCAGCAGGACAATCGAGACCCAGTACTTC
clone_size: .
j_call: TRBJ2-5
v_call: TRBV6-1
d_call: .

cdr3_aa: CASIGSGVLYEQYF
cdr3_nt: TGTGCCAGCATTGGGTCAGGAGTTCTCTACGAGCAGTACTTC
clone_size: .
j_call: TRBJ2-7
v_call: TRBV28
d_call: .

cdr3_aa: CASSFTGAYEKLFF
cdr3_nt: TGTGCCAGCAGTTTTACAGGGGCGTATGAAAAACTGTTTTTT
clone_size: .
j_call: TRBJ1-4
v_call: TRBV11-2
d_call: TRBD1

cdr3_aa: CASSQPEWGGETQYF
cdr3_nt: TGTGCCAGCAGCCAGCCTGAGTGGGGTGGTGAGACCCAGTACTTC
clone_size: .
j_call: TRBJ2-5
v_call: TRBV7-6
d_call: .

cdr3_aa: CASSRDLHNYGYTF
cdr3_nt: TGTGCCAGCAGCCGGGACCTACATAACTATGGCTACACCTTC
clone_size: .
j_call: TRBJ1-2
v_call: TRBV7-2
d_call: .

cdr3_aa: CASRSTAGERTEAFF
cdr3_nt: TGCGCCAGCAGGTCCACGGCAGGGGAGAGGACTGAAGCTTTCTTT
clone_size: .
j_call: TRBJ1-1
v_call: TRBV5-1
d_call: .

cdr3_aa: CASRLGPAPHNEQFF
cdr3_nt: TGTGCCAGCCGGCTCGGACCAGCCCCCCACAATGAGCAGTTCTTC
clone_size: .
j_call: TRBJ2-1
v_call: TRBV6-1
d_call: .

cdr3_aa: CASSIGPSFGEQYF
cdr3_nt: TGTGCCAGTAGTATCGGGCCTTCCTTTGGGGAGCAGTACTTC
clone_size: once
j_call: TRBJ2-7
v_call: TRBV19
d_call: .

cdr3_aa: CSATLKLAGGPHEQFF
cdr3_nt: TGCAGCGCCACCCTAAAACTAGCGGGAGGGCCGCATGAGCAGTTCTTC
clone_size: .
j_call: TRBJ2-1
v_call: TRBV29-1
d_call: TRBD2

cdr3_aa: CAIPTEGLNTEAFF
cdr3_nt: TGTGCCATCCCAACGGAAGGGTTGAACACTGAAGCTTTCTTT
clone_size: .
j_call: TRBJ1-1
v_call: TRBV2
d_call: .

cdr3_aa: CASSEDRAYGYTF
cdr3_nt: TGTGCCAGCAGTGAAGACAGGGCCTATGGCTACACCTTC
clone_size: .
j_call: TRBJ1-2
v_call: TRBV2
d_call: .

cdr3_aa: CASERLAGYYEQYF
cdr3_nt: TGTGCCAGCGAAAGACTAGCGGGATACTACGAGCAGTACTTC
clone_size: .
j_call: TRBJ2-7
v_call: TRBV6-1
d_call: TRBD2

cdr3_aa: CASSLWVNEQFF
cdr3_nt: TGTGCCAGCAGTTTATGGGTGAATGAGCAGTTCTTC
clone_size: .
j_call: TRBJ2-1
v_call: TRBV28
d_call: .

cdr3_aa: CASSPGTSGVSYEQYF
cdr3_nt: TGTGCCAGCAGCCCCGGGACTAGCGGGGTCTCCTACGAGCAGTACTTC
clone_size: .
j_call: TRBJ2-7
v_call: TRBV7-9
d_call: TRBD2

cdr3_aa: CASRRAGTSGDTQYF
cdr3_nt: TGCGCCAGCAGGAGAGCCGGGACAAGTGGAGATACGCAGTATTTT
clone_size: once
j_call: TRBJ2-3
v_call: TRBV5-1
d_call: .

cdr3_aa: CASSPRTGKLGEQYF
cdr3_nt: TGTGCCAGCAGTCCAAGGACAGGGAAATTGGGCGAGCAGTACTTC
clone_size: .
j_call: TRBJ2-7
v_call: TRBV27
d_call: TRBD1

cdr3_aa: CASRPRTGNEQYF
cdr3_nt: TGTGCCAGCAGGCCAAGGACAGGGAACGAGCAGTACTTC
clone_size: .
j_call: TRBJ2-7
v_call: TRBV6-5
d_call: TRBD1

cdr3_aa: CASSRDPTSNEQFF
cdr3_nt: TGTGCCAGCAGTAGGGACCCAACCTCCAATGAGCAGTTCTTC
clone_size: .
j_call: TRBJ2-1
v_call: TRBV7-2
d_call: .

cdr3_aa: CASSWDRKSSYEQYF
cdr3_nt: TGTGCCAGCAGTTGGGACAGGAAGAGCTCCTACGAGCAGTACTTC
clone_size: .
j_call: TRBJ2-7
v_call: TRBV28
d_call: TRBD1

cdr3_aa: CASSSDGLENTEAFF
cdr3_nt: TGTGCCAGCAGCTCCGACGGGCTTGAGAACACTGAAGCTTTCTTT
clone_size: .
j_call: TRBJ1-1
v_call: TRBV7-2
d_call: .

cdr3_aa: CASSSGAGSYDEQYF
cdr3_nt: TGTGCCAGCAGCTCCGGAGCGGGAAGTTATGACGAGCAGTACTTC
clone_size: .
j_call: TRBJ2-7
v_call: TRBV11-3
d_call: TRBD2

cdr3_aa: CASRVTGGGGNQPQHF
cdr3_nt: TGTGCCAGCAGGGTTACAGGGGGCGGGGGCAATCAGCCCCAGCATTTT
clone_size: once
j_call: TRBJ1-5
v_call: TRBV28
d_call: TRBD1

cdr3_aa: CASSLFPGTGRYEQYF
cdr3_nt: TGTGCCAGCAGCTTATTCCCCGGGACAGGAAGATACGAGCAGTACTTC
clone_size: .
j_call: TRBJ2-7
v_call: TRBV5-4
d_call: TRBD1

cdr3_aa: CASSTSSGGAYNEQFF
cdr3_nt: TGTGCCAGCAGTACCTCTTCGGGAGGGGCCTACAATGAGCAGTTCTTC
clone_size: .
j_call: TRBJ2-1
v_call: TRBV28
d_call: TRBD2

cdr3_aa: CASRSWGATGRTEAFF
cdr3_nt: TGTGCCAGCAGGTCTTGGGGGGCAACGGGGAGGACTGAAGCTTTCTTT
clone_size: .
j_call: TRBJ1-1
v_call: TRBV5-5
d_call: .

cdr3_aa: CASTLPGGPREGTEAFF
cdr3_nt: TGTGCCAGCACCTTGCCCGGGGGTCCTCGGGAGGGCACTGAAGCTTTCTTT
clone_size: once
j_call: TRBJ1-1
v_call: TRBV28
d_call: .

cdr3_aa: CASSLKGQGASGYTF
cdr3_nt: TGCGCCAGCAGCTTGAAGGGACAGGGGGCGTCTGGCTACACCTTC
clone_size: .
j_call: TRBJ1-2
v_call: TRBV5-1
d_call: TRBD1

cdr3_aa: CAIAAGGVDTQYF
cdr3_nt: TGTGCCATCGCAGCGGGAGGAGTAGATACGCAGTATTTT
clone_size: .
j_call: TRBJ2-3
v_call: TRBV10-3
d_call: TRBD2

cdr3_aa: CSVGSYNEQFF
cdr3_nt: TGCAGCGTTGGGTCCTACAATGAGCAGTTCTTC
clone_size: .
j_call: TRBJ2-1
v_call: TRBV29-1
d_call: .

cdr3_aa: CAWSPFPGSGDTQYF
cdr3_nt: TGTGCCTGGAGTCCCTTCCCGGGTTCGGGAGATACGCAGTATTTT
clone_size: .
j_call: TRBJ2-3
v_call: TRBV30
d_call: .